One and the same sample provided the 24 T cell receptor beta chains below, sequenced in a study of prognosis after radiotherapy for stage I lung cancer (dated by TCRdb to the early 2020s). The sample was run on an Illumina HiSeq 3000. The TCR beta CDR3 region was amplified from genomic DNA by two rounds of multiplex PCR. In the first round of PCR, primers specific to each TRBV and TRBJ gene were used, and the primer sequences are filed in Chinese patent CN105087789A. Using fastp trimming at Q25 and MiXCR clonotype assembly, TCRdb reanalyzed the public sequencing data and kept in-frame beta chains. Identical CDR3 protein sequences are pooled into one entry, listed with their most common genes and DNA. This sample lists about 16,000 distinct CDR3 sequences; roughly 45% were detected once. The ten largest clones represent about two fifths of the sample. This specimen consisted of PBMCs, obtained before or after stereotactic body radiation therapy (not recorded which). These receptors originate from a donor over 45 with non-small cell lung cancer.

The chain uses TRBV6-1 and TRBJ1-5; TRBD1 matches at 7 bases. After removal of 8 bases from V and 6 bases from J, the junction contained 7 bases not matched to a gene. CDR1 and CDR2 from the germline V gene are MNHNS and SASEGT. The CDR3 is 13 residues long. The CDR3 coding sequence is TGTGCCAGCGGACAGGTCAGGTGTCAGCCCCAGCATTTT. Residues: CASGQVRCQPQHF.

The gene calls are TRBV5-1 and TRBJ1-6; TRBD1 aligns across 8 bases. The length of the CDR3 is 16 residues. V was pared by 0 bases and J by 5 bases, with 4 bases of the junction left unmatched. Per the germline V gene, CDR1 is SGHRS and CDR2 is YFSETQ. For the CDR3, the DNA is TGCGCCAGCAGCTTGGGTCCGGGACAGGATAATTCACCCCTCCACTTT. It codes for CASSLGPGQDNSPLHF.

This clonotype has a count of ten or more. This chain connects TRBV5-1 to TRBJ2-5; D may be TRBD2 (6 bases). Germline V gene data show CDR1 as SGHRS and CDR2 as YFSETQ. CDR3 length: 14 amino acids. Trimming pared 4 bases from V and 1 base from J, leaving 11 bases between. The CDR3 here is CASSPGDFQETQYF. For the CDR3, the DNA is TGCGCCAGCAGCCCCGGGGACTTCCAAGAGACCCAGTACTTC.

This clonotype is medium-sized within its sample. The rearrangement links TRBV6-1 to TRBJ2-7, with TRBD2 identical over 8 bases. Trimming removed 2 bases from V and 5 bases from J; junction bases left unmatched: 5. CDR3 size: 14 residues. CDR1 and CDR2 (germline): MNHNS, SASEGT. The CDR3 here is CASSERGLADEQYF. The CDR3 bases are TGTGCCAGCAGTGAAAGAGGACTAGCTGACGAGCAGTACTTC.

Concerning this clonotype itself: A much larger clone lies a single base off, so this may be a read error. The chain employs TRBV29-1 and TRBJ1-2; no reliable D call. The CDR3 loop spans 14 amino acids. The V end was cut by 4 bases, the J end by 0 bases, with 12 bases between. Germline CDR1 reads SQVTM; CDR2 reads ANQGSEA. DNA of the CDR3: TGCAGCGTTGGTGAGGTACTAGCTAACTATGGCTACACCTTC. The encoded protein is CSVGEVLANYGYTF.

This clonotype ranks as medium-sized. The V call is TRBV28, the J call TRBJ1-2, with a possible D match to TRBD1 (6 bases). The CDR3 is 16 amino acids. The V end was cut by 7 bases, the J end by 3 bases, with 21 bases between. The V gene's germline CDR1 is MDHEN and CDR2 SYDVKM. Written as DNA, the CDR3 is TGTGCCAGCATCTCCCCGGGGGGCAGGGGTTACTATGGCTACACCTTC. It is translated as CASISPGGRGYYGYTF.

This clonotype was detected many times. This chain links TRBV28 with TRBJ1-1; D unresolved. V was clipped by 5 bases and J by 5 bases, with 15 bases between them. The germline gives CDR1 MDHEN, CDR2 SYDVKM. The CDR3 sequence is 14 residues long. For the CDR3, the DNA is TGTGCCAGCAGTGATTACGGGGTGTATACTGAAGCTTTCTTT. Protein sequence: CASSDYGVYTEAFF.

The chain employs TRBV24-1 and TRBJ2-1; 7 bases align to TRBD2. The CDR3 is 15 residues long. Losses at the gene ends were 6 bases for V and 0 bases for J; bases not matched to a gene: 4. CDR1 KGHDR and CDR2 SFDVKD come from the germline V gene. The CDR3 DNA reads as TGTGCCACCAGTCCCGGGAGGAGCTCCTACAATGAGCAGTTCTTC. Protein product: CATSPGRSSYNEQFF.

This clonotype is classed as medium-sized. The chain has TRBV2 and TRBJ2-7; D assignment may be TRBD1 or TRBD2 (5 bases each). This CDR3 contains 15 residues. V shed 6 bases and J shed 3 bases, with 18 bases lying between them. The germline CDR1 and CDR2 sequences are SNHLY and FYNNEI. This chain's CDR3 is CASSGTVDTLYEQYF. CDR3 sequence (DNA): TGTGCCAGCAGCGGGACCGTGGACACGCTCTACGAGCAGTACTTC.

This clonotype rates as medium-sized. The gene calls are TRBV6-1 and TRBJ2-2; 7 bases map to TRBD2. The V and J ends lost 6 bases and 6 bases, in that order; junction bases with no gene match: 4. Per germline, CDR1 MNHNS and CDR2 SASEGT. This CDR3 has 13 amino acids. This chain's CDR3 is CASRRGRAGELFF. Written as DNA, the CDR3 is TGTGCCAGCAGGCGGGGGAGAGCCGGGGAGCTGTTTTTT.

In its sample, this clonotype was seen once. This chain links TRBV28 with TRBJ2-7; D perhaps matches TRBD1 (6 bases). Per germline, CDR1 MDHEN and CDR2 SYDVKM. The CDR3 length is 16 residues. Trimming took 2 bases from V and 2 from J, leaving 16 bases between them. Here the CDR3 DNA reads TGTGCCAGCAGTTTAGGGGACATCCAGGTCCCCTACGAGCAGTACTTC. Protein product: CASSLGDIQVPYEQYF.

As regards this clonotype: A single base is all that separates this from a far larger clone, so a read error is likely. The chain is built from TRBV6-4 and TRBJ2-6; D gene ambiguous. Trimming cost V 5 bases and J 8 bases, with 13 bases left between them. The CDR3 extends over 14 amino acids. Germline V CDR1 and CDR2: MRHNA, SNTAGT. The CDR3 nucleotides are TGTGCCAGCAGTTCCCAGCTCGGGTCCAACGTCCTGACTTTC. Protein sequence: CASSSQLGSNVLTF.

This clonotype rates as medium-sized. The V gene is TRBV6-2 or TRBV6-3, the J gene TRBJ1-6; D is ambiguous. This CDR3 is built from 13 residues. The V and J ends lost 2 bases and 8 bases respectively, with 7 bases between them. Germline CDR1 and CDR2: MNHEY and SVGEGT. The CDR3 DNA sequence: TGTGCCAGCAGTTACAGCGGGGATTCACCCCTCCACTTT. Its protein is CASSYSGDSPLHF.

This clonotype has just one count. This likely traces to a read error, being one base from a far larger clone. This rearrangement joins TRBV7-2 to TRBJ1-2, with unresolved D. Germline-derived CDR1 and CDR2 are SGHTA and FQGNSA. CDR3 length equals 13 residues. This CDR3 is CASSLNPNYRYTF. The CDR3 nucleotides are TGTGCCAGCAGCTTAAACCCTAACTATCGCTACACCTTC. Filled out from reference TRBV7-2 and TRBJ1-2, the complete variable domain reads GAGVSQSPSNKVTEKGKDVELRCDPISGHTALYWYRQSLGQGLEFLIYFQGNSAPDKSGLPSDRFSAERTGGSVSTLTIQRTQQEDSAVYLCASSLNPNYRYTFGSGTRLTVV.

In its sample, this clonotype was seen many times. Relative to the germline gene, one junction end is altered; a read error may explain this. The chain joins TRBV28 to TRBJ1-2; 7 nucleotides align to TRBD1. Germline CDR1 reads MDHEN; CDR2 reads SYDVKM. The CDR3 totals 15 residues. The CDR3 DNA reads TGTGCCAGCAGGGATGAACAGGGGTTTAACCATGGCTACACCTTC. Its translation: CASRDEQGFNHGYTF.

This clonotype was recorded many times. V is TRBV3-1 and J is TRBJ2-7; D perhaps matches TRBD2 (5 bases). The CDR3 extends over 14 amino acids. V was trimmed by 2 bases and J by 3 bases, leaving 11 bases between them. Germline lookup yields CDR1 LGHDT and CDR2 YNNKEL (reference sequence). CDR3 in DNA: TGTGCCAGCAGCCAATTCAACGGGAACTACGAGCAGTACTTC. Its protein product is CASSQFNGNYEQYF.

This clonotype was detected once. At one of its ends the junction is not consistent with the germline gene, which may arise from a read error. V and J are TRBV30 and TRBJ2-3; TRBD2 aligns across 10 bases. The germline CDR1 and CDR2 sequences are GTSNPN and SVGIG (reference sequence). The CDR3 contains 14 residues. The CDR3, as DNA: TGTTCCTGGAGTGTAGCGGGAGGACCAGATACGCAGTATTTT. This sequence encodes CSWSVAGGPDTQYF.

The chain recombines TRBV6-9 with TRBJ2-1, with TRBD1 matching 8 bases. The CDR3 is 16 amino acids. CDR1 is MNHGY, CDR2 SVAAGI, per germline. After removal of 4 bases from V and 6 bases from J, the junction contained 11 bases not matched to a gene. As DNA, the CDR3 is TGTGCCAGCAGTTCTCGAGGACAGGGCGCCTTCAATGAGCAGTTCTTC. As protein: CASSSRGQGAFNEQFF.

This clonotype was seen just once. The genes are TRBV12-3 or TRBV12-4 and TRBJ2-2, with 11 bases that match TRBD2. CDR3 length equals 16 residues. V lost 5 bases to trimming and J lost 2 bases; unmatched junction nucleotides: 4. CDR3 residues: CASSAGLAVNTGELFF. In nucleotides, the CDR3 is TGTGCCAGCAGTGCGGGACTAGCGGTTAACACCGGGGAGCTGTTTTTT.

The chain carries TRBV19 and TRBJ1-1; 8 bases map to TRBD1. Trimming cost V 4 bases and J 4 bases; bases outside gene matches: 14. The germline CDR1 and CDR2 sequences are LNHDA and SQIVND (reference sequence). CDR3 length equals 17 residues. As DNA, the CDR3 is TGTGCCAGTAGTAGCGGGACAGGCCGTCTTTGGGGCACTGAAGCTTTCTTT. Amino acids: CASSSGTGRLWGTEAFF. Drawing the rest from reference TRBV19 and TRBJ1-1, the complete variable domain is DGGITQSPKYLFRKEGQNVTLSCEQNLNHDAMYWYRQDPGQGLRLIYYSQIVNDFQKGDIAEGYSVSREKKESFPLTVTSAQKNPTAFYLCASSSGTGRLWGTEAFFGQGTRLTVV.

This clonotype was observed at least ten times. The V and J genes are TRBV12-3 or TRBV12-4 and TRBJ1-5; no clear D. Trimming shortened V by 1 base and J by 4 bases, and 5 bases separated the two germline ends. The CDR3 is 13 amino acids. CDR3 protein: CASSLGPNQPQHF. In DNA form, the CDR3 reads TGTGCCAGCAGTTTAGGGCCGAATCAGCCCCAGCATTTT.

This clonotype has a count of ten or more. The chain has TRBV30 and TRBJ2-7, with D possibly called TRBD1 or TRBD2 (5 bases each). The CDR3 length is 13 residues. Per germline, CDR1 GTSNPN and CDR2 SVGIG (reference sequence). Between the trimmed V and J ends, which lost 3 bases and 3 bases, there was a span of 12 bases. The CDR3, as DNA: TGTGCCTGGAGCGGGGACGTAGACTACGAGCAGTACTTC. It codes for CAWSGDVDYEQYF.

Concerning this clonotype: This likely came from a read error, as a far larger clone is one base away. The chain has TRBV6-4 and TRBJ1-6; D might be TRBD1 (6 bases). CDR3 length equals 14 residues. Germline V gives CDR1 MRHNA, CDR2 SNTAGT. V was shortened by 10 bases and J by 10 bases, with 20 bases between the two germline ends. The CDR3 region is CATIDRSSYSPLHF. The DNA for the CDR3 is TGTGCCACCATCGACAGGTCTTCTTACTCACCCCTCCACTTT.

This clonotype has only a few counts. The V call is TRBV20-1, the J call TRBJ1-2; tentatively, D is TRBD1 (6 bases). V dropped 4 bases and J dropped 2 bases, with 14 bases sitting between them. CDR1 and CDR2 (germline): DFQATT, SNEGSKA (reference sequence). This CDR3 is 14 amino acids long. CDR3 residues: CSAMSSDRNYGYTF. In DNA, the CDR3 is TGCAGTGCTATGTCTTCCGACAGGAACTATGGCTACACCTTC.